The rows below give T cell receptor beta chains drawn from one sample of a study of immune heterogeneity within non-small cell lung tumors. MiXCR, applied by TCRdb to the multiplex PCR reads, yields one record per CDR3 protein. The table lists 21,000 or so distinct CDR3 sequences, 28% of them singletons. Specimen: lung tumor tissue. Source of these receptors: a middle-aged man with non-small cell lung cancer. CDR3s include the opening cysteine and the closing phenylalanine or tryptophan. D genes are given only for firm matches. Size is stated for part of the rows, as once, few or many counts, or as a class when the clone is expanded.

v_call: TRBV27
d_call: TRBD2
clone_size: many
j_call: TRBJ2-7
cdr3_aa: CASRLAGDGYEQYF
cdr3_nt: TGTGCCAGCAGGCTAGCGGGAGATGGCTACGAGCAGTACTTC

v_call: TRBV2
d_call: .
clone_size: medium-sized
j_call: TRBJ1-6
cdr3_aa: CASSVDSPLHF
cdr3_nt: TGTGCCAGCAGTGTGGACTCACCCCTCCACTTT

v_call: TRBV15
d_call: TRBD2
clone_size: many
j_call: TRBJ2-7
cdr3_aa: CATSRTSGGSYEQYF
cdr3_nt: TGTGCCACCAGCAGGACTAGCGGGGGTTCCTACGAGCAGTACTTC

v_call: TRBV19
d_call: .
clone_size: .
j_call: TRBJ1-1
cdr3_aa: CASSIGNRGEAFF
cdr3_nt: TGTGCCAGTAGTATAGGGAACCGGGGGGAAGCTTTCTTT

v_call: TRBV30
d_call: .
clone_size: .
j_call: TRBJ2-6
cdr3_aa: CAGGPRSSGANVLTF
cdr3_nt: TGTGCTGGGGGACCGCGAAGCTCTGGGGCCAACGTCCTGACTTTC

v_call: TRBV6-4
d_call: .
clone_size: .
j_call: TRBJ2-2
cdr3_aa: CASSFDSTGELFF
cdr3_nt: TGTGCCAGCAGTTTCGACTCGACCGGGGAGCTGTTTTTT

v_call: TRBV4-1
d_call: .
clone_size: many
j_call: TRBJ2-7
cdr3_aa: CASSHVQGFSYEQYF
cdr3_nt: TGCGCCAGCAGCCATGTACAGGGTTTTTCCTACGAGCAGTACTTC

v_call: TRBV20-1
d_call: .
clone_size: .
j_call: TRBJ2-4
cdr3_aa: CSASSPDRNIQYF
cdr3_nt: TGCAGTGCTAGTAGCCCCGATCGAAACATTCAGTACTTC

v_call: TRBV4-1
d_call: TRBD1
clone_size: .
j_call: TRBJ1-5
cdr3_aa: CASSGRTGGIDQPQHF
cdr3_nt: TGCGCCAGCAGCGGCAGAACAGGGGGTATTGATCAGCCCCAGCATTTT

v_call: TRBV5-1
d_call: .
clone_size: .
j_call: TRBJ1-1
cdr3_aa: CASRKTTSPNTEAFF
cdr3_nt: TGCGCCAGCAGAAAAACGACCTCCCCGAACACTGAAGCTTTCTTT

v_call: TRBV9
d_call: TRBD2
clone_size: .
j_call: TRBJ2-3
cdr3_aa: CASGVASGESTDTQYF
cdr3_nt: TGTGCCAGCGGCGTAGCTAGCGGAGAGAGCACAGATACGCAGTATTTT

v_call: TRBV20-1
d_call: .
clone_size: many
j_call: TRBJ2-3
cdr3_aa: CSARDKGVRTDTQYF
cdr3_nt: TGCAGTGCTAGAGATAAGGGGGTGCGCACAGATACGCAGTATTTT

v_call: TRBV4-3
d_call: .
clone_size: few
j_call: TRBJ1-6
cdr3_aa: CASSQDRSGNSPLHF
cdr3_nt: TGCGCCAGCAGCCAAGATCGGTCTGGGAATTCACCCCTCCACTTT

v_call: TRBV24-1
d_call: .
clone_size: many
j_call: TRBJ1-5
cdr3_aa: CATSDQGGGNQPQHF
cdr3_nt: TGTGCCACCAGTGATCAGGGCGGTGGAAATCAGCCCCAGCATTTT

v_call: TRBV7-9
d_call: .
clone_size: .
j_call: TRBJ2-6
cdr3_aa: CASGVQSAGANVLTF
cdr3_nt: TGTGCCAGCGGCGTCCAGTCGGCTGGGGCCAACGTCCTGACTTTC

v_call: TRBV5-1
d_call: TRBD1
clone_size: few
j_call: TRBJ1-1
cdr3_aa: CASSPRTQGAGTEAFF
cdr3_nt: TGCGCCAGCAGCCCTCGGACACAGGGGGCGGGCACTGAAGCTTTCTTT

v_call: TRBV9
d_call: .
clone_size: .
j_call: TRBJ2-1
cdr3_aa: CASSVAGLAKNEQFF
cdr3_nt: TGTGCCAGCAGCGTAGCGGGTCTAGCAAAGAATGAGCAGTTCTTC

v_call: TRBV20-1
d_call: TRBD1
clone_size: few
j_call: TRBJ2-1
cdr3_aa: CSASDRGYNEQFF
cdr3_nt: TGCAGTGCTTCCGACAGGGGATACAATGAGCAGTTCTTC

v_call: TRBV5-6
d_call: TRBD2
clone_size: .
j_call: TRBJ2-7
cdr3_aa: CASSLVGLAGVGEQYF
cdr3_nt: TGTGCCAGCAGCTTGGTTGGACTAGCGGGAGTCGGCGAGCAGTACTTC

v_call: TRBV7-6
d_call: .
clone_size: .
j_call: TRBJ1-1
cdr3_aa: CASLLGSGSGTEAFF
cdr3_nt: TGTGCCAGCTTGCTTGGGTCTGGGTCGGGCACTGAAGCTTTCTTT

v_call: TRBV7-2
d_call: TRBD2
clone_size: .
j_call: TRBJ2-7
cdr3_aa: CAISSPGGQTYEQYF
cdr3_nt: TGTGCCATCAGCTCGCCGGGAGGGCAAACCTACGAGCAGTACTTC

v_call: TRBV11-1
d_call: .
clone_size: once
j_call: TRBJ1-1
cdr3_aa: CASSPMGRITEAFF
cdr3_nt: TGTGCCAGCAGCCCCATGGGGCGAATCACTGAAGCTTTCTTT

v_call: TRBV2
d_call: TRBD2
clone_size: many
j_call: TRBJ2-1
cdr3_aa: CATRGLAVYNEQFF
cdr3_nt: TGTGCCACGCGGGGACTAGCGGTATACAATGAGCAGTTCTTC

v_call: TRBV24-1
d_call: TRBD1
clone_size: many
j_call: TRBJ2-7
cdr3_aa: CATSDHGTGNYEQYF
cdr3_nt: TGTGCCACCAGTGATCATGGGACAGGGAACTACGAGCAGTACTTC

v_call: TRBV7-2
d_call: .
clone_size: .
j_call: TRBJ1-2
cdr3_aa: CASSFRDNAYGYTF
cdr3_nt: TGTGCCAGCAGCTTCCGGGACAACGCCTATGGCTACACCTTC

v_call: TRBV29-1
d_call: .
clone_size: .
j_call: TRBJ2-1
cdr3_aa: CSVGRTQYNEQFF
cdr3_nt: TGCAGCGTTGGACGCACACAGTACAATGAGCAGTTCTTC

v_call: TRBV6-1
d_call: TRBD1
clone_size: medium-sized
j_call: TRBJ2-5
cdr3_aa: CASSSGGQGETQYF
cdr3_nt: TGTGCCAGCAGTTCAGGGGGCCAGGGGGAGACCCAGTACTTC

v_call: TRBV7-2
d_call: TRBD2
clone_size: many
j_call: TRBJ2-3
cdr3_aa: CASSLRGADTQYF
cdr3_nt: TGTGCCAGCAGCCTCCGGGGGGCAGATACGCAGTATTTT

v_call: TRBV11-2
d_call: TRBD1
clone_size: .
j_call: TRBJ2-2
cdr3_aa: CASSKKPGTGVGGELFF
cdr3_nt: TGTGCCAGCAGCAAAAAGCCCGGGACAGGGGTAGGCGGGGAGCTGTTTTTT

v_call: TRBV2
d_call: .
clone_size: many
j_call: TRBJ1-5
cdr3_aa: CASRAGTQSNQPQHF
cdr3_nt: TGTGCCAGCAGAGCCGGGACACAGAGCAATCAGCCCCAGCATTTT

v_call: TRBV7-2
d_call: TRBD2
clone_size: many
j_call: TRBJ2-7
cdr3_aa: CASSSRRDYHYEQYF
cdr3_nt: TGTGCCAGCAGCTCACGCCGGGACTACCACTACGAGCAGTACTTC

v_call: TRBV18
d_call: TRBD2
clone_size: medium-sized
j_call: TRBJ2-7
cdr3_aa: CASSPRAGAHEQYF
cdr3_nt: TGTGCCAGCTCACCTAGAGCGGGAGCTCACGAGCAGTACTTC

v_call: TRBV7-2
d_call: TRBD2
clone_size: .
j_call: TRBJ2-3
cdr3_aa: CASSSGLAGGVGF
cdr3_nt: TGTGCCAGCAGCTCGGGACTAGCGGGAGGGGTTGGTTTT

v_call: TRBV19
d_call: TRBD1
clone_size: .
j_call: TRBJ2-1
cdr3_aa: CASGRMGDRVTVSEQFF
cdr3_nt: TGTGCCAGTGGAAGAATGGGGGACAGGGTGACGGTCAGTGAGCAGTTCTTC

v_call: TRBV5-5
d_call: .
clone_size: .
j_call: TRBJ1-4
cdr3_aa: CARSLVRANEKLFF
cdr3_nt: TGTGCCAGGAGCTTGGTCAGGGCTAATGAAAAACTGTTTTTT

v_call: TRBV19
d_call: .
clone_size: many
j_call: TRBJ2-5
cdr3_aa: CASSIARLVSPQETQYF
cdr3_nt: TGTGCCAGTAGTATAGCGCGACTAGTAAGTCCCCAAGAGACCCAGTACTTC

v_call: TRBV19
d_call: TRBD2
clone_size: many
j_call: TRBJ2-1
cdr3_aa: CASKREGDYNEQFF
cdr3_nt: TGTGCCAGTAAGCGGGAGGGCGATTACAATGAGCAGTTCTTC

v_call: TRBV5-6
d_call: TRBD1
clone_size: .
j_call: TRBJ2-7
cdr3_aa: CASSYGRGHREQYF
cdr3_nt: TGTGCCAGCAGCTATGGTAGGGGGCATCGGGAGCAGTACTTC

v_call: TRBV7-3
d_call: .
clone_size: many
j_call: TRBJ2-2
cdr3_aa: CASSANQAGNTGELFF
cdr3_nt: TGTGCCAGCAGCGCCAACCAAGCGGGGAACACCGGGGAGCTGTTTTTT

v_call: TRBV11-1
d_call: TRBD2
clone_size: few
j_call: TRBJ2-1
cdr3_aa: CASSLAFSTSGNEQFF
cdr3_nt: TGTGCCAGCAGCTTAGCGTTTTCGACTAGCGGAAATGAGCAGTTCTTC

v_call: TRBV7-6
d_call: TRBD2
clone_size: few
j_call: TRBJ2-1
cdr3_aa: CASSRLARSYNEQFF
cdr3_nt: TGTGCCAGCAGCAGACTAGCGAGATCCTACAATGAGCAGTTCTTC

v_call: TRBV10-3
d_call: .
clone_size: few
j_call: TRBJ2-7
cdr3_aa: CATGTRSYEQYF
cdr3_nt: TGTGCCACCGGGACTCGCTCCTACGAGCAGTACTTC

v_call: TRBV5-1
d_call: TRBD1
clone_size: medium-sized
j_call: TRBJ1-2
cdr3_aa: CASSEDRENHGYTF
cdr3_nt: TGCGCCAGCAGCGAAGACAGGGAGAATCACGGCTACACCTTC

v_call: TRBV6-6
d_call: TRBD2
clone_size: many
j_call: TRBJ2-3
cdr3_aa: CASSYPTSGRVTSTDTQYF
cdr3_nt: TGTGCCAGCAGTTACCCTACTAGCGGGAGGGTTACTAGCACAGATACGCAGTATTTT

v_call: TRBV9
d_call: .
clone_size: few
j_call: TRBJ1-1
cdr3_aa: CASSVGRRTEAFF
cdr3_nt: TGTGCCAGCAGCGTGGGTAGGCGCACTGAAGCTTTCTTT

v_call: TRBV4-3
d_call: .
clone_size: few
j_call: TRBJ2-2
cdr3_aa: CASSLRRGLNTGELFF
cdr3_nt: TGCGCCAGCAGCCTCCGTAGGGGACTGAACACCGGGGAGCTGTTTTTT

v_call: TRBV27
d_call: .
clone_size: .
j_call: TRBJ2-1
cdr3_aa: CASSPQTPYNEQFF
cdr3_nt: TGTGCCAGCAGCCCTCAGACACCTTACAATGAGCAGTTCTTC

v_call: TRBV9
d_call: TRBD1
clone_size: .
j_call: TRBJ1-6
cdr3_aa: CASSAPGTGYSPLHF
cdr3_nt: TGTGCCAGCAGCGCCCCCGGGACAGGTTATTCACCCCTCCACTTT

v_call: TRBV11-2
d_call: .
clone_size: many
j_call: TRBJ1-3
cdr3_aa: CASSFPGPGNTIYF
cdr3_nt: TGTGCCAGCAGCTTTCCAGGACCTGGAAACACCATATATTTT

v_call: TRBV19
d_call: .
clone_size: .
j_call: TRBJ1-6
cdr3_aa: CASSKGQTYNSPLHF
cdr3_nt: TGTGCCAGTAGTAAGGGTCAGACCTATAATTCACCCCTCCACTTT

v_call: TRBV3-1
d_call: .
clone_size: few
j_call: TRBJ2-3
cdr3_aa: CASSQIGFSTDTQYF
cdr3_nt: TGTGCCAGCAGCCAAATCGGGTTCAGCACAGATACGCAGTATTTT

v_call: TRBV20-1
d_call: .
clone_size: .
j_call: TRBJ2-5
cdr3_aa: CSASGAGEEGGTQYF
cdr3_nt: TGCAGTGCTAGCGGTGCAGGAGAGGAGGGAGGGACCCAGTACTTC

v_call: TRBV12-3/TRBV12-4
d_call: TRBD1
clone_size: many
j_call: TRBJ1-5
cdr3_aa: CASSPRTGISNQPQHF
cdr3_nt: TGTGCCAGCAGTCCCCGGACAGGAATCAGCAATCAGCCCCAGCATTTT

v_call: TRBV5-1
d_call: TRBD2
clone_size: medium-sized
j_call: TRBJ2-7
cdr3_aa: CASSLGASGRGEQYF
cdr3_nt: TGCGCCAGCAGCTTGGGGGCTAGCGGGAGAGGTGAGCAGTACTTC

v_call: TRBV25-1
d_call: TRBD2
clone_size: .
j_call: TRBJ2-3
cdr3_aa: CASSEGLAGSIDTQYF
cdr3_nt: TGTGCCAGCAGTGAAGGACTAGCGGGGTCAATAGATACGCAGTATTTT